This TCR beta chain was recorded in a study of blood T cells in healthy people across ages (dated by TCRdb to the mid-2010s). Regarding the complete study: In model experiments, template switching captured about one uniquely barcoded TCR beta cDNA molecule for every two T cells. To track age-related changes in TCR beta repertoire diversity, the study relied on deep sequencing normalized with unique cDNA molecular identifiers. The donors were split into four age groups: young (average about 15 years), middle-aged (roughly 40), aged (approximately 60) and long-lived (roughly 77). To avoid experimental bias, donors of different ages were spread randomly across the sequencing lanes. Using the same blood draw, the study looked at two additional independent replicas of 1 million unique cDNA reads for two donors, one aged 18 to 30 and the other aged 80 or older.

The donors were some 39 Caucasian individuals from Russia, aged 6 to 90 years, who were systemically healthy. Each donor gave ten milliliters of peripheral blood, collected into EDTA-treated Vacutainer tubes. Ficoll-Paque density-gradient centrifugation was used to isolate PBMCs, with at least 7 million obtained per sample. Trizol reagent was used to extract total RNA from PBMCs, with at least 5.5 micrograms per sample. The percentages of naive CD45RAhigh/CD27high T cells were determined by flow cytometry on a PBMC aliquot from every donor. This clonotype was observed a handful of times. Its antigen is currently not known. The input lacks base qualities; no much larger clone sits a single base away. Library prep was done by 5' RACE. Sequenced on an Illumina HiSeq 2500. The second PCR ran for about 6 to 11 cycles and used a J-beta primer mix along with a sample-barcoded 5' primer. A unique molecular identifier was introduced onto each TCR beta cDNA molecule by a template-switch 5' adaptor carrying 12 random nucleotides. Each sample yielded at least 2.5 million CDR3-containing paired-end reads. The Mint cDNA synthesis kit, primed by a TRBC-specific oligonucleotide, was used to synthesize first-strand cDNA from all RNA. Following uracil-DNA glycosylase treatment, a first 18-cycle PCR with universal primers M1SS and BC2_uni_R was performed on all cDNA. In the source study's methods: Each sample was normalized by randomly selecting 1 million high-quality reads, each carrying a distinct molecular identifier. Reads with shared molecular identifiers were discarded instead of being binned into consensus sequences. MiTCR, with a Q25 quality threshold and the strictest error-elimination algorithm, was used for CDR3 identification, clonotype clustering and error correction. Lower-bound total TCR beta diversity was estimated with a nonparametric unseen species model using Euler transformation. Starting from the raw public reads, TCRdb applied fastp trimming at Q25, assembled clones with MiXCR and retained in-frame beta chains. Rows merge per CDR3 protein into single entries with the most common DNA and genes. Clone size and V and J calls follow TCRdb, not the original study. The table for this sample lists around 1,500,000 distinct CDR3 sequences; 28% of them were counted only once. In total, the top ten clones hold 7.7% of the sample.

CDR3 length: 13 amino acids, cysteine to phenylalanine. The retained sequence is limited to the CDR3, 39 bases, with the frame set at the first base. V is pared back by 4 bases and J by 7 bases, with 10 bases lying between the germline termini. CDR1 and CDR2 (SNHLY, FYNNEI) derive from the germline V gene. On the study overall, not on this receptor specifically: A strong correlation was found between observed TCR beta diversity and the percentage of naive T cells measured by flow cytometry. Total diversity estimates from one million sequenced T cells were considered lower bounds and underestimates. Compared with the aged group, the long-lived group had more naive CD4+ T cells, fewer expanded clones and increased TCR diversity, suggesting age selection. Observed TCR beta diversity per million T cells fell roughly linearly with age, and a significant reduction was already apparent by age around 40. Because the CMV infection status of the donors was unknown, age-related changes in expanded clonotypes may potentially have been confounded. Because profiling used bulk unsorted PBMCs, naive and antigen-experienced compartments could not be compared conclusively.

The sequenced sample was blood. The TCR was taken from a woman under 40 in good health. The chain employs TRBV2 and TRBJ2-2; the D gene is unclear. The CDR3 is CASSGSPGGELFF. The DNA is TGTGCCAGCAGTGGGTCCCCAGGCGGGGAGCTGTTTTTT. With the rest looked up from the reference TRBV2 and TRBJ2-2 genes rather than sequenced, the full variable domain is EPEVTQTPSHQVTQMGQEVILRCVPISNHLYFYWYRQILGQKVEFLVSFYNNEISEKSEIFDDQFSVERPDGSNFTLKIRSTKLEDSAMYFCASSGSPGGELFFGEGSRLTVL.